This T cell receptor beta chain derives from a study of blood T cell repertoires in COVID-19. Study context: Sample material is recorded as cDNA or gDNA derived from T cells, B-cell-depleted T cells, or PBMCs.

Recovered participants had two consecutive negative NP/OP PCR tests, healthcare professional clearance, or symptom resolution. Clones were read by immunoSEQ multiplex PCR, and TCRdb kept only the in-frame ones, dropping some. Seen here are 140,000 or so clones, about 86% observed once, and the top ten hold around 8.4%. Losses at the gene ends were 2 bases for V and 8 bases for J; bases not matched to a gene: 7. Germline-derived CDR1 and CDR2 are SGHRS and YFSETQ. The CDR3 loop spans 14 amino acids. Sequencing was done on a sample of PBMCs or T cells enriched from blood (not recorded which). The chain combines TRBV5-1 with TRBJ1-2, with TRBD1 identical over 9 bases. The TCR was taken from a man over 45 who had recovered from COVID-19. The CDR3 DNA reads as TGCGCCAGCAGCTTAGCCACAGGGGGCTTGGGCTACACCTTC. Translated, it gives CASSLATGGLGYTF.